This TCR beta chain emerged from a study of somatic mutations in cytotoxic T cells in rheumatoid arthritis (dated by TCRdb to 2016 to 2017). Study-wide context: A FACSAria II or Sony SH800 was used to flow-sort some V beta antibody-stained T-cell populations at nearly 100% purity, and TCRB sequencing was also done on sorted V beta1+ cells. The study asked whether expanded CD8+ T-cell clones in newly diagnosed, untreated rheumatoid arthritis carry somatic mutations, and used TCRB deep sequencing to characterize clonality. TCRB deep sequencing was performed for some 65 rheumatoid arthritis patients and 15 to 20 healthy controls. Patients and controls did not essentially differ in median age, which was nearly identical between the groups.

Sequencing of TCRB CDR3 was done on genomic DNA with the immunoSEQ assay. The source study handled its data this way. Nothing other than productive TCRB rearrangements was included in the analyses. A clone was defined by a unique TCRB CDR3 sequence, and clonality was computed as a productive clonality index based on Shannon entropy. To calculate repertoire overlap between two samples, the template counts of each clone were considered relative to each sample's total templates. V-gene usage from TCRB sequencing and V-gene usage measured by flow cytometry were correlated (Spearman r of 0.61). Here the immuneACCESS table is served through TCRdb, limited to in-frame sequences with V and J called. Missing clones are a known gap in these copies; in checked studies unresolved V genes cover under half, and the rest lacks a known reason. V and J calls and clone size are copied from that table; D and trimming were computed from the DNA. The sample table shows 25,000 to 30,000 clones, and over 80% are seen once. Clones ranked in the top ten supply around 5% of the sample.

Concerning this clone itself: This receptor's antigen is unknown. Per-base quality was not reported, and no clone a single base away is much larger than it.

The full study reports these points: Rheumatoid arthritis patients and age-matched healthy controls did not significantly differ in CD8+ T-cell clonality. CD8+ clonality increased with age in patients (Spearman r ≈ 0.5) but not in healthy controls. It was unknown which antigens the expanded CD8+ clones targeted, and their absence from virus-specific databases did not exclude viral specificity. The largest CD8+ clone made up more than 20% of CD8+ cells in about an eighth of the roughly 65 patients, and blood and synovial fluid shared several identical CD8+ TCRB sequences. The finding that TRBV07 was slightly underrepresented in patients was left unadjusted for multiple comparisons.

Trimming removed 10 bases from V and 7 bases from J; the gene matches leave 10 bases unexplained. Reading the germline V gene gives CDR1 MNHNS and CDR2 SASEGT. Counted from cysteine to phenylalanine, this CDR3 has 14 amino acids. Only the CDR3 DNA is retained, 42 bases long and in frame from the first base. The 20 or so healthy controls were blood donors whose buffy coats were used; they had a median age of about 51 years (range roughly 21-75), and roughly 50% were female. Flow cytometry confirmed the purity of CD4+ and CD8+ cells that had been isolated by positive magnetic bead selection on an AutoMACS. Peripheral blood mononuclear cells were isolated by Ficoll-Paque PLUS density gradient separation. DNA from CD4-enriched, CD8-enriched or PBMC samples was extracted using Nucleospin Tissue or Tissue XS kits and then quantified on a Qubit 2.0 fluorometer.

The chain is assembled from TRBV6-1 and TRBJ1-6; 7 of the junction bases match TRBD1. The specimen was CD8+ T cells sorted from blood. This clonotype was sampled from a man aged 50 or older in good health. The bases read TGTGCCACCAAAACCGGACAGGAAAATTCACCCCTCCACTTT. This yields the protein CATKTGQENSPLHF.